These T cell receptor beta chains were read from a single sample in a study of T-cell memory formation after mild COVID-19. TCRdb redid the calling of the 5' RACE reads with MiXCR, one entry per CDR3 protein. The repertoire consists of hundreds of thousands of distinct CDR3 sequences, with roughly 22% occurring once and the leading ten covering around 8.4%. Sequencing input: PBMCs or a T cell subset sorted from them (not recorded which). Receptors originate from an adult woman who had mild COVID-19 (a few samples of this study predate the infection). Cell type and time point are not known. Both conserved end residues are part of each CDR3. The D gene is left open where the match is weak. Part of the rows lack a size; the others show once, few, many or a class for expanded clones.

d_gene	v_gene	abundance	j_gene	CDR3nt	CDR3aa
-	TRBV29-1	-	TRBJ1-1	TGCAGCGCAATGATCCAGCTAGGTACTGAAGCTTTCTTT	CSAMIQLGTEAFF
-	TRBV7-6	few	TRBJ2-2	TGTGCCAGCAGCTCCCCCGACAGAGGCACCGGGGAGCTGTTTTTT	CASSSPDRGTGELFF
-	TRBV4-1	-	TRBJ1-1	TGCGCCAGCAGCCAGGGGGACACAGAACTTGAAGCTTTCTTT	CASSQGDTELEAFF
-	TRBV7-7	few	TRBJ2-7	TGTGCCAGCAGCAAGGGCGGAGGGGGCTACGAGCAGTACTTC	CASSKGGGGYEQYF
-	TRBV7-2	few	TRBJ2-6	TGTGCCAGCAATAGGGGCGCTGGGGCCAACGTCCTGACTTTC	CASNRGAGANVLTF
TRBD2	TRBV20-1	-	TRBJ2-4	TGCAGTGCTATTTCCGGGACTAGCGTGGTATCCAAAAACATTCAGTACTTC	CSAISGTSVVSKNIQYF
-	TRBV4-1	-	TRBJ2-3	TGCGCCAGCAGCCAAGGTAGACGGGTGGGGACAGATACGCAGTATTTT	CASSQGRRVGTDTQYF
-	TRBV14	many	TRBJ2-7	TGTGCCAGCAGCCCGACAGGGATGGGAGGGGGCTCCTACGAGCAGTACTTC	CASSPTGMGGGSYEQYF
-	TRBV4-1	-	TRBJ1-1	TGCGCCAGCAGCCAAGATAGTCGGGTCGTGACTGAAGCTTTCTTT	CASSQDSRVVTEAFF
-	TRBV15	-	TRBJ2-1	TGTGCCACCAGCAGAGGATGGACAGAGCAGTTCTTC	CATSRGWTEQFF
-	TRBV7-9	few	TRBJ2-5	TGTGCCAGCAGCCCCTGGCAGGAGACCCAGTACTTC	CASSPWQETQYF
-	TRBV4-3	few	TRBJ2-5	TGCGCCAGCAGCCAAGACGGAGGCTTTATTCAAGAGACCCAGTACTTC	CASSQDGGFIQETQYF
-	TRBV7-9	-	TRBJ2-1	TGTGCCAGCAGCACTACATGGGGGGTCAATGAGCAGTTCTTC	CASSTTWGVNEQFF
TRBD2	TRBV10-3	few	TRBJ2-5	TGTGCCATCAGTGGTCAGGGGACTAGCGTTAAAGAGACCCAGTACTTC	CAISGQGTSVKETQYF
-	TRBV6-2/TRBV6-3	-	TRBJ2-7	TGTGCCAGCAGTTGGCGAGGTCACTACGAGCAGTACTTC	CASSWRGHYEQYF
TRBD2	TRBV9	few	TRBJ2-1	TGTGCCAGCAGCGTAGGAACCCCAGGCGGGGGGGCCCACAATGAGCAGTTCTTC	CASSVGTPGGGAHNEQFF
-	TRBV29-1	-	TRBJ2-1	TGCAGCGTCACGCGACAGGCAGCCAATGAGCAGTTCTTC	CSVTRQAANEQFF
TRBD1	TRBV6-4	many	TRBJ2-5	TGTGCCAGCAGTCGGGACAGGGGATCGGAGACCCAGTACTTC	CASSRDRGSETQYF
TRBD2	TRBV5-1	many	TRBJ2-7	TGCGCCAGCAGTAGCGGGAGGACCCGTTACGAGCAGTACTTC	CASSSGRTRYEQYF
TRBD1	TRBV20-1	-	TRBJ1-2	TGCAGTGCTAGTGGTCAGGGGGCTAACTATGGCTACACCTTC	CSASGQGANYGYTF
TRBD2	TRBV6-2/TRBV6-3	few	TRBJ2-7	TGTGCCAGCAGTTACTCCTTGGCTAGCGGGCCCTACGAGCAGTACTTC	CASSYSLASGPYEQYF
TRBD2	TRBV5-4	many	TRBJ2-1	TGTGCCAGCAGCCAAACCGCGGGAGGGAACAATGAGCAGTTCTTC	CASSQTAGGNNEQFF
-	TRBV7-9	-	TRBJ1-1	TGTGCCAGCAGCTCCAGTAACACTGAAGCTTTCTTT	CASSSSNTEAFF
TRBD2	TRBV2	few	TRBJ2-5	TGTGCCAGCATCCGCGGGAGTAGGGAGACCCAGTACTTC	CASIRGSRETQYF
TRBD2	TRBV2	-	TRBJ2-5	TGTGCCACCACTCCCGGCCGGGACTATCAAGAGACCCAGTACTTC	CATTPGRDYQETQYF
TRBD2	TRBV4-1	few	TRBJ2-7	TGCGCCAGCAGCCAAGAAGGCGGACGTCTAGCGGGCCTGGGGAACGAGCAGTACTTC	CASSQEGGRLAGLGNEQYF
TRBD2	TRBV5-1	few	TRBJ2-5	TGCGCCAGCAGCTACCGACTAGCGGACGAGACCCAGTACTTC	CASSYRLADETQYF
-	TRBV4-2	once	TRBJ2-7	TGTGCCAGCAGCCAGGTGGAGGACTCTTACGAGCAGTACTTC	CASSQVEDSYEQYF
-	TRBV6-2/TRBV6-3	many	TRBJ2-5	TGTGCCAGCAGTTCCGACAGTTCGAAGAAGACCCAGTACTTC	CASSSDSSKKTQYF
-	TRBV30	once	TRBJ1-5	TGTGCCTGGGGGGTTGGGGGCAATCAGCCCCAGCATTTT	CAWGVGGNQPQHF
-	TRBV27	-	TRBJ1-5	TGTGCCAGCAGTTTAGGGCAGGAGTTTCAGCCCCAGCATTTT	CASSLGQEFQPQHF
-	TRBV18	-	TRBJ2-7	TGTGCCAGCTCACCTAACCCGGGATCCAATCCCTACGAGCAGTACTTC	CASSPNPGSNPYEQYF
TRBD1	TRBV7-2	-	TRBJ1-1	TGTGCCAGCAGCTTACAGGGGGCCGCTTTGAACACTGAAGCTTTCTTT	CASSLQGAALNTEAFF
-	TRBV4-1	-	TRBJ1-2	TGCGCCAGCAGCCAAGTGGGAAGGGCCCGCCAGAACTATGGCTACACCTTC	CASSQVGRARQNYGYTF
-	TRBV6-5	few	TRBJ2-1	TGTGCCACCCGATACGCGGGCCAAACCCCGGGGAATGAGCAGTTCTTC	CATRYAGQTPGNEQFF
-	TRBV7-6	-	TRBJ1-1	TGTGCCAGCAGCCCCCCGAACGCTGAAGCTTTCTTT	CASSPPNAEAFF
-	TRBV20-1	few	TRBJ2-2	TGCAGTGCTAGAGATCCGAAGTGGGGGACTCAACCGAACACCGGGGAGCTGTTTTTT	CSARDPKWGTQPNTGELFF
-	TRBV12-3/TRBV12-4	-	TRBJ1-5	TGTGCCAGCAGTTTAGGTCCGGGAGCCCAGCATTTT	CASSLGPGAQHF
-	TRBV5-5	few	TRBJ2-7	TGTGCCAGCAGCCCAATGACCCAACCGCAAGCCGCAATCCACGAGCAGTACTTC	CASSPMTQPQAAIHEQYF
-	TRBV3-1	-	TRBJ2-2	TGTGCCAGCAGCCAAGGCCTCCTTAACACCGGGGAGCTGTTTTTT	CASSQGLLNTGELFF
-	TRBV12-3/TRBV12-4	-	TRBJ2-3	TGTGCCAGCGGGAGCCATCAGCGGCCCTCTGGCACAGATACGCAGTATTTT	CASGSHQRPSGTDTQYF
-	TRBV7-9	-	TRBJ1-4	TGTGCCAGCAGTTATCGTAAAGGGCCAGTTGAAAAACTGTTTTTT	CASSYRKGPVEKLFF
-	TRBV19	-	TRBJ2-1	TGTGCCAGTAGTAGGGGCTCCAGCTCCTACAATGAGCAGTTCTTC	CASSRGSSSYNEQFF
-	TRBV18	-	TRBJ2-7	TGTGCCAGCTCACCAGGACCAGGGAACGAGCAGTACTTC	CASSPGPGNEQYF
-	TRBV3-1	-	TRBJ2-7	TGTGCCAGCAGTATTACAGGATACGGGGAGCAGTACTTC	CASSITGYGEQYF
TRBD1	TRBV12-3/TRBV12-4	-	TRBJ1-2	TGTGCCAGCAGAGACAGGGCCGGGGGCTACACCTTC	CASRDRAGGYTF